Described below is a single TCR beta chain sequence and its context. This record belongs to a study of blood T cell repertoires in COVID-19. Looked up from germline, CDR1 is SNHLY and CDR2 is FYNNEI. V dropped 5 bases and J dropped 0 bases, with 16 bases sitting between them. This CDR3 has 17 residues. Libraries were prepared by immunoSEQ multiplex PCR; TCRdb keeps only in-frame clonotypes and omits some of them. The sample lists 310,000 or so clones, around 90% occurring once. This receptor was identified in a young man who had recovered from COVID-19. The chain couples TRBV2 to TRBJ2-2, with TRBD2 as a possible D gene (6 bases). The sequencing sample was made of peripheral blood. DNA for the CDR3: TGTGCCAGCAGTTGGCCTCCGGGACTCTCGAACACCGGGGAGCTGTTTTTT. Encoded protein: CASSWPPGLSNTGELFF.